One TCR beta chain is described in this entry. Its antigen is undetermined. This record comes from a study of beta chain features in type 1 diabetes. Points from the study as a whole: Moderate but significant shortening of TCRB CDR3s was recorded in all four CD4+ subsets from Type 1 diabetes patients.

A single heparinised blood sample, averaging approximately 110 mL, was obtained per donor. In all sorted populations, purity surpassed 98%. Germline CDR1 is SQVTM and CDR2 is ANQGSEA. CDR3 length: 13 amino acids. V lost 4 bases and J lost 6, with 13 bases in between. What was sequenced were expressed TCRB transcripts, since all of the isolated RNA had been reverse transcribed. Clones were sequenced by immunoSEQ multiplex PCR, and TCRdb holds only the in-frame ones, with some missing. In the table there are a few hundred thousand clones, roughly 10% of which are singletons. This clonotype was sampled from a man aged 18 to 30 in good health. This sequence joins TRBV29-1 and TRBJ1-5; D is unclear. The sequencing sample was made of central memory CD4+ T cells from blood. The CDR3 nucleotides read TGCAGCGTTGGACCCGATCCAGGTCAGCCCCAGCATTTT. Its translation is CSVGPDPGQPQHF. Variable domain in full (rest from reference TRBV29-1 and TRBJ1-5): SAVISQKPSRDICQRGTSLTIQCQVDSQVTMMFWYRQQPGQSLTLIATANQGSEATYESGFVIDKFPISRPNLTFSTLTVSNMSPEDSSIYLCSVGPDPGQPQHFGDGTRLSIL.